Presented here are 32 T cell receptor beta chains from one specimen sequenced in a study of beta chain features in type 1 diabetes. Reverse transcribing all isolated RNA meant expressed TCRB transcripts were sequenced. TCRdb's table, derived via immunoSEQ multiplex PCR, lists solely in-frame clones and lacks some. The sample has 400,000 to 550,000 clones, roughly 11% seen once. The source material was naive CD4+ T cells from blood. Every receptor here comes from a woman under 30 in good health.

CDR3 sequence (DNA): TGTGCCAGCTGTGCAGACAGACGCTCTGGAAACACCATATATTTT. Residues: CASCADRRSGNTIYF. This chain joins TRBV6-5 and TRBJ1-3; possibly TRBD1 for D (5 bases). CDR1 is MNHEY, CDR2 SVGAGI, per germline. V was pared by 8 bases and J by 0 bases, with 14 bases between. The CDR3 consists of 15 residues.

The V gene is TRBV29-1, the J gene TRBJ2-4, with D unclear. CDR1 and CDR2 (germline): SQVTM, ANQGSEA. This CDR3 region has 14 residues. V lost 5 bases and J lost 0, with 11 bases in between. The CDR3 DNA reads TGCAGCGTTTCTGGGAATCTAGCCAAAAACATTCAGTACTTC. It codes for CSVSGNLAKNIQYF.

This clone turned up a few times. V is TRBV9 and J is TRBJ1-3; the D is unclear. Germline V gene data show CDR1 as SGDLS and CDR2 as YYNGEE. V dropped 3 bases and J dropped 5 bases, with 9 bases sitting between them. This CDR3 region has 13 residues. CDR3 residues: CASSAWDRNTIYF. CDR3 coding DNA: TGTGCCAGCAGCGCCTGGGATCGAAACACCATATATTTT.

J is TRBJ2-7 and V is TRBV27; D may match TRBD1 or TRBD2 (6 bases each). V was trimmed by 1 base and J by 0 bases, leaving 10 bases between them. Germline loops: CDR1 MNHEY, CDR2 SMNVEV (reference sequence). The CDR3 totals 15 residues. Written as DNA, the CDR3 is TGTGCCAGCAGTTTATTGGCGGGACACTCCTACGAGCAGTACGTC. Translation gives CASSLLAGHSYEQYV.

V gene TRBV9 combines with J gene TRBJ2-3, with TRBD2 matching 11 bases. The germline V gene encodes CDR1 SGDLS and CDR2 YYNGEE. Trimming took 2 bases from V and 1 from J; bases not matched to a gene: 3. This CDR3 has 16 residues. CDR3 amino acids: CASSVGTSGGTDTQYF. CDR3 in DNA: TGTGCCAGCAGCGTGGGGACTAGCGGTGGCACAGATACGCAGTATTTT.

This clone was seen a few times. The chain's CDR3 is CASSSGTRKDEQYF. CDR3 nucleotide sequence: TGTGCCAGCAGTTCCGGGACAAGGAAGGACGAGCAGTACTTC. The chain carries TRBV7-2 and TRBJ2-7, with a weak D call TRBD1 (6 bases). The CDR3 length is 14 residues. Germline V gives CDR1 SGHTA, CDR2 FQGNSA. V lost 6 bases and J lost 5, with 17 bases in between.

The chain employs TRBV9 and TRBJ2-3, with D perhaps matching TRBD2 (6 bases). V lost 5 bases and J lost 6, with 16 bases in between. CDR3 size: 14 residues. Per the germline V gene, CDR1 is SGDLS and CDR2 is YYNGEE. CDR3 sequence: CASSLAALVDTQYF. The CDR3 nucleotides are TGTGCCAGCAGTTTAGCGGCTCTCGTGGATACGCAGTATTTT.

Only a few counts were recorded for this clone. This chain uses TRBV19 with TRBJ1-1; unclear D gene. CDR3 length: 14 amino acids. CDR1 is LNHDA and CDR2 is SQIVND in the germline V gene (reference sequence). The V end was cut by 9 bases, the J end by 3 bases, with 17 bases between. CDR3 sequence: CASRPVQGYTEAFF. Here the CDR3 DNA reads TGTGCCAGCCGACCAGTCCAAGGGTACACTGAAGCTTTCTTT.

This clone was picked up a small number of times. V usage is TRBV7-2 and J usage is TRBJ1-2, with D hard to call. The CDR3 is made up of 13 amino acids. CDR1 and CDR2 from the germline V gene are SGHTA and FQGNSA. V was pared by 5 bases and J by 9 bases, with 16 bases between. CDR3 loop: CASSPGSAGSYTF. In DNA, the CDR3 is TGTGCCAGCAGCCCCGGGAGTGCCGGGAGCTACACCTTC.

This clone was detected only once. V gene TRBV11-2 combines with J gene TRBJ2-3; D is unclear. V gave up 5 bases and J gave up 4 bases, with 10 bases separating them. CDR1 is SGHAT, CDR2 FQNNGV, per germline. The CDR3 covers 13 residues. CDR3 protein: CASSGWSSDTQYF. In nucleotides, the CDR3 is TGTGCCAGCAGCGGCTGGAGTTCAGATACGCAGTATTTT.

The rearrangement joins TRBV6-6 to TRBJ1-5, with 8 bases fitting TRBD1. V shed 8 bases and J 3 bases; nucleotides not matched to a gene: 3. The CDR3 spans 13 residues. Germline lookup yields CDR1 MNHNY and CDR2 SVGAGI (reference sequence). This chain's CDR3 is CASGTGDNQPQHF. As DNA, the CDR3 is TGTGCCAGCGGGACAGGAGACAATCAGCCCCAGCATTTT.

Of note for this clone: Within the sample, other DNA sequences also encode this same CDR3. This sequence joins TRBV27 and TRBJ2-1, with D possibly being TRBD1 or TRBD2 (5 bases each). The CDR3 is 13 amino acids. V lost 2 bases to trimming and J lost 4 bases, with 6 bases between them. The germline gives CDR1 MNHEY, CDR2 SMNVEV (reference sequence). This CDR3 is CASSLEGYNEQFF. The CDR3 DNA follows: TGTGCCAGCAGTTTAGAGGGGTACAATGAGCAGTTCTTC.

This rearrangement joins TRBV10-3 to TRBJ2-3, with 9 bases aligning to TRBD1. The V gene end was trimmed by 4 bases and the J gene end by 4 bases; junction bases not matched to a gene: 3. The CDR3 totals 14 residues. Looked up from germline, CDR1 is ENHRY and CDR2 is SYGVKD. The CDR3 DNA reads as TGTGCCATCAGTGCGACAGGGGGAGCAGATACGCAGTATTTT. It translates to CAISATGGADTQYF.

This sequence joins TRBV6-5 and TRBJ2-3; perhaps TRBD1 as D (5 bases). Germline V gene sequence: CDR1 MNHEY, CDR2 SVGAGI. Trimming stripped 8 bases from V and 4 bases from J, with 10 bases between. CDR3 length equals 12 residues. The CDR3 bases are TGTGCCAGCGGGATAGGGGCAGATACGCAGTATTTT. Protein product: CASGIGADTQYF.

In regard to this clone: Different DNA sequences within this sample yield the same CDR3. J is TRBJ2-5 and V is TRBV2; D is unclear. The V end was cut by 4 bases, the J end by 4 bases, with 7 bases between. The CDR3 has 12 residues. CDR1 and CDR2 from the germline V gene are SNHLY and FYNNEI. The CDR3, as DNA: TGTGCCAGCAGTGTCGGCGGAGAGACCCAGTACTTC. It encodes CASSVGGETQYF.

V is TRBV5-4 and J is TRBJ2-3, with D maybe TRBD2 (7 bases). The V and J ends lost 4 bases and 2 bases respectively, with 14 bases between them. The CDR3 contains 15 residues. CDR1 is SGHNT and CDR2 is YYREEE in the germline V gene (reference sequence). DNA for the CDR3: TGTGCCAGCAGCGGGGGGGCCAGGAACACAGATACGCAGTATTTT. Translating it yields CASSGGARNTDTQYF.

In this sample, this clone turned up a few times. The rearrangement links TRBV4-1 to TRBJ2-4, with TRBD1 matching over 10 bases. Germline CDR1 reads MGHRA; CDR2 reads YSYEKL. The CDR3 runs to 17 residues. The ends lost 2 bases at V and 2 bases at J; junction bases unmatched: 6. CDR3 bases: TGCGCCAGCAGCCAACCGGGACAGGGGCCTCCCAAAAACATTCAGTACTTC. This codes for CASSQPGQGPPKNIQYF.

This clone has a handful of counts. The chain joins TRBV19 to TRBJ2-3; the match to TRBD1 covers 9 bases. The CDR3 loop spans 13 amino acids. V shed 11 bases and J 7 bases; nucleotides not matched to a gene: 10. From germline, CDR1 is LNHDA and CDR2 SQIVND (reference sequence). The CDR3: CAARDRVGYTQYF. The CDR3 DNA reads TGTGCCGCCCGGGACAGGGTGGGGTATACGCAGTATTTT.

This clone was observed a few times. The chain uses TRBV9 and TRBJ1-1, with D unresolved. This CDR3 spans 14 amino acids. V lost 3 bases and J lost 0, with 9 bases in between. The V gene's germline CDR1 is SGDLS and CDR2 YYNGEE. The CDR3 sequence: CASSDRALNTEAFF. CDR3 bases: TGTGCCAGCAGCGACCGCGCCCTGAACACTGAAGCTTTCTTT.

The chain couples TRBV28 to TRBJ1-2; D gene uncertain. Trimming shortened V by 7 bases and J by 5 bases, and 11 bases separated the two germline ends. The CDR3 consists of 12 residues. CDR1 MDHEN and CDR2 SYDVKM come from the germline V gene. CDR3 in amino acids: CASTTWIYGYTF. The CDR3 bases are TGTGCCAGCACCACCTGGATATATGGCTACACCTTC.

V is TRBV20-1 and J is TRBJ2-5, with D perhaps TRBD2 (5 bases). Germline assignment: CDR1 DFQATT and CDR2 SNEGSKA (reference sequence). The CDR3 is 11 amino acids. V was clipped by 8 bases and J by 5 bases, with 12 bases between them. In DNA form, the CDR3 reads TGCAGTCGACACGCGGGCGAGACCCAGTACTTC. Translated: CSRHAGETQYF.

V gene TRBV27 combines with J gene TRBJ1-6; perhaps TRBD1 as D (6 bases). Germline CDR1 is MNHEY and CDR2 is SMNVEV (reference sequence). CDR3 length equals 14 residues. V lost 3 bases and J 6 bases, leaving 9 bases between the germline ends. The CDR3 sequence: CASSFGQSNSPLHF. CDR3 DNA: TGTGCCAGCAGTTTCGGACAGTCTAATTCACCCCTCCACTTT.

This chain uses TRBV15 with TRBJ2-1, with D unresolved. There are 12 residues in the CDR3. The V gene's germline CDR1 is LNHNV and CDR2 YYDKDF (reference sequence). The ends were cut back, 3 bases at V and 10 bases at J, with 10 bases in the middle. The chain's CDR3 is CATSSVVAEQFF. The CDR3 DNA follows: TGTGCCACCAGCAGTGTTGTGGCCGAGCAGTTCTTC.

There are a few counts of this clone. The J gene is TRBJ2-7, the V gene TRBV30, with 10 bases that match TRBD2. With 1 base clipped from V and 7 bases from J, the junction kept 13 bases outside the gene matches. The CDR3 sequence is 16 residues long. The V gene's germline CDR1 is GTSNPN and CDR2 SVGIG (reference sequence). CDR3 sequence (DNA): TGTGCCTGGAGTGGGGAAGCGGGAGGGCCAATAAGGGAGCAGTACTTC. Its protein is CAWSGEAGGPIREQYF.

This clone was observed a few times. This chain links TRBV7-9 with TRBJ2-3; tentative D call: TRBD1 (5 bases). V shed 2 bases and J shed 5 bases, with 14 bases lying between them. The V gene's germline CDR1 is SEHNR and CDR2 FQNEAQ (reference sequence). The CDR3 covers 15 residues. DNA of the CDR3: TGTGCCAGCAGCTTATGGGTAGGGGCCGGAGATACGCAGTATTTT. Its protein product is CASSLWVGAGDTQYF. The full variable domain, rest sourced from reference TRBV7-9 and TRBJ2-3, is DTGVSQNPRHKITKRGQNVTFRCDPISEHNRLYWYRQTLGQGPEFLTYFQNEAQLEKSRLLSDRFSAERPKGSFSTLEIQRTEQGDSAMYLCASSLWVGAGDTQYFGPGTRLTVL.

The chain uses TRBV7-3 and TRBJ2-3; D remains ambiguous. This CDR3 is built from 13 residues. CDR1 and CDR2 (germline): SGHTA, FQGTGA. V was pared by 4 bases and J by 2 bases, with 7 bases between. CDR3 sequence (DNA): TGTGCCAGCAGCTATGCCATCACAGATACGCAGTATTTT. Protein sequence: CASSYAITDTQYF. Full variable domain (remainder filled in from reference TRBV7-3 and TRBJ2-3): GAGVSQTPSNKVTEKGKYVELRCDPISGHTALYWYRQSLGQGPEFLIYFQGTGAADDSGLPNDRFFAVRPEGSVSTLKIQRTERGDSAVYLCASSYAITDTQYFGPGTRLTVL.

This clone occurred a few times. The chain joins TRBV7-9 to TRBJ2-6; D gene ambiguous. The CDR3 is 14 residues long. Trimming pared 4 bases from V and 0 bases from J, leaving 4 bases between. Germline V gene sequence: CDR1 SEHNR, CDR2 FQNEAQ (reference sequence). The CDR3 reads CASSWTSGANVLTF. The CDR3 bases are TGTGCCAGCAGCTGGACCTCTGGGGCCAACGTCCTGACTTTC.

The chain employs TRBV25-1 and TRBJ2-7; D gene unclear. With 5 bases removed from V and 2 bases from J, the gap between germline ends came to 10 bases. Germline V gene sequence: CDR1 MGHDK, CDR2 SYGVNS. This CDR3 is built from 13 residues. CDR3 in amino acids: CASSLREAYEQYF. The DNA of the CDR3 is TGTGCCAGCAGTCTTCGTGAGGCCTACGAGCAGTACTTC.

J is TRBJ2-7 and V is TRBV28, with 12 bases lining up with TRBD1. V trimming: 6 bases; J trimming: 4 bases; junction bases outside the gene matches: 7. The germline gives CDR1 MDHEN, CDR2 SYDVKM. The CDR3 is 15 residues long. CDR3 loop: CASRSGQGAGYEQYV. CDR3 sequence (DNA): TGTGCCAGCAGGTCGGGACAGGGGGCAGGGTACGAGCAGTACGTC.

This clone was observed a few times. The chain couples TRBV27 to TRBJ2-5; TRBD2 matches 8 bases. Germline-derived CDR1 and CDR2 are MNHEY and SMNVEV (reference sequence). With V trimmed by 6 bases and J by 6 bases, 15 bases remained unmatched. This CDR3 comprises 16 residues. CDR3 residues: CASSARAGEVDKTQYF. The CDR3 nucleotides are TGTGCCAGCAGCGCGAGAGCGGGGGAGGTTGATAAGACCCAGTACTTC.

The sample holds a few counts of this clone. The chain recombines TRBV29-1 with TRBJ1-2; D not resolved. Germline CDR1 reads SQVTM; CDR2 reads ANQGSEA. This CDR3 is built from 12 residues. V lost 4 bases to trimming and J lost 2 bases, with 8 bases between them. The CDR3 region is CSVVDLNYGYTF. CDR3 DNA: TGCAGCGTTGTAGATTTGAACTATGGCTACACCTTC. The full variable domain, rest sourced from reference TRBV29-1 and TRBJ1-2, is SAVISQKPSRDICQRGTSLTIQCQVDSQVTMMFWYRQQPGQSLTLIATANQGSEATYESGFVIDKFPISRPNLTFSTLTVSNMSPEDSSIYLCSVVDLNYGYTFGSGTRLTVV.

The CDR3 is CAWSVPDRDSYEQYF. DNA of the CDR3: TGTGCCTGGAGTGTCCCTGACAGGGATTCCTACGAGCAGTACTTC. The chain has TRBV30 and TRBJ2-7; 7 bases fit TRBD1. The germline V gene has CDR1 GTSNPN and CDR2 SVGIG (reference sequence). There are 15 residues in the CDR3. Trimming cost V 0 bases and J 1 base; bases outside gene matches: 6.